The T cell receptor (beta chain) described here comes from a study of post-analysis software for immune sequencing data. For the study at large: There were relapsing-remitting, secondary progressive and progressive-relapsing multiple sclerosis among the disease courses included.

cDNA libraries of TCR beta carried unique molecular identifiers. Yield was approximately 500,000 cDNA molecules from roughly 0.93 to 9.6 million T cells. TCRdb re-derived calls from the PCR reads in MiXCR, one entry per CDR3 protein. The sample contains roughly 800,000 distinct CDR3 sequences, about 53% of which appear only once. Losses at the gene ends were 0 bases for V and 8 bases for J; bases not matched to a gene: 10. The CDR3 spans 15 residues. Germline CDR1 SGHRS, CDR2 YFSETQ. This clonotype was seen once. Its matching antigen is unknown. Points from the study as a whole: Strong co-clustering by F measure was evident for samples that had been prepared in the same batch. Among multiple sclerosis patients, normalized Chao1 diversity was significantly below that of controls. When patients were compared with controls, a handful of TRBV segments were more frequent, TRBV5-6, TRBV5-1 and TRBV20-1 among them.

The chain recombines TRBV5-1 with TRBJ1-2, with 7 bases lining up with TRBD1. The material sequenced was blood. This sequence originates from a girl between 5 and 17 years old with multiple sclerosis. The CDR3 DNA reads TGCGCCAGCAGCTTGGCCGCAGGGGGAAGAGAAGGCTACACCTTC. Encoded protein: CASSLAAGGREGYTF.